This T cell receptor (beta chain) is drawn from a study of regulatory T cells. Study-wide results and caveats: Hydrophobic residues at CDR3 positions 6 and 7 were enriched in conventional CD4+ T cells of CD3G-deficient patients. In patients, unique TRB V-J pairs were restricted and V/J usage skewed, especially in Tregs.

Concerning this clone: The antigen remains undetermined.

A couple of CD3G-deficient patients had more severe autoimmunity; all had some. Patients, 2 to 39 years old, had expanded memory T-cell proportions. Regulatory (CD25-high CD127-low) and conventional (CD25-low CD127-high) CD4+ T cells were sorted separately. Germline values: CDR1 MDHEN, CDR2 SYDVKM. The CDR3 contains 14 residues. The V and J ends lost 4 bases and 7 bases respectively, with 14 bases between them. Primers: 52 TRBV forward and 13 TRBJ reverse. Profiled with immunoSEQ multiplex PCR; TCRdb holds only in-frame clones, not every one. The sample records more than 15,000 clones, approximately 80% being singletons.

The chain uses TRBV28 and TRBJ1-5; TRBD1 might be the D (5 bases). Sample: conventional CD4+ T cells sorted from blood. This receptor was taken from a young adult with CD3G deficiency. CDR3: CASSYGAGLQPQHF. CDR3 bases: TGTGCCAGCAGTTACGGGGCGGGGCTGCAGCCCCAGCATTTT.